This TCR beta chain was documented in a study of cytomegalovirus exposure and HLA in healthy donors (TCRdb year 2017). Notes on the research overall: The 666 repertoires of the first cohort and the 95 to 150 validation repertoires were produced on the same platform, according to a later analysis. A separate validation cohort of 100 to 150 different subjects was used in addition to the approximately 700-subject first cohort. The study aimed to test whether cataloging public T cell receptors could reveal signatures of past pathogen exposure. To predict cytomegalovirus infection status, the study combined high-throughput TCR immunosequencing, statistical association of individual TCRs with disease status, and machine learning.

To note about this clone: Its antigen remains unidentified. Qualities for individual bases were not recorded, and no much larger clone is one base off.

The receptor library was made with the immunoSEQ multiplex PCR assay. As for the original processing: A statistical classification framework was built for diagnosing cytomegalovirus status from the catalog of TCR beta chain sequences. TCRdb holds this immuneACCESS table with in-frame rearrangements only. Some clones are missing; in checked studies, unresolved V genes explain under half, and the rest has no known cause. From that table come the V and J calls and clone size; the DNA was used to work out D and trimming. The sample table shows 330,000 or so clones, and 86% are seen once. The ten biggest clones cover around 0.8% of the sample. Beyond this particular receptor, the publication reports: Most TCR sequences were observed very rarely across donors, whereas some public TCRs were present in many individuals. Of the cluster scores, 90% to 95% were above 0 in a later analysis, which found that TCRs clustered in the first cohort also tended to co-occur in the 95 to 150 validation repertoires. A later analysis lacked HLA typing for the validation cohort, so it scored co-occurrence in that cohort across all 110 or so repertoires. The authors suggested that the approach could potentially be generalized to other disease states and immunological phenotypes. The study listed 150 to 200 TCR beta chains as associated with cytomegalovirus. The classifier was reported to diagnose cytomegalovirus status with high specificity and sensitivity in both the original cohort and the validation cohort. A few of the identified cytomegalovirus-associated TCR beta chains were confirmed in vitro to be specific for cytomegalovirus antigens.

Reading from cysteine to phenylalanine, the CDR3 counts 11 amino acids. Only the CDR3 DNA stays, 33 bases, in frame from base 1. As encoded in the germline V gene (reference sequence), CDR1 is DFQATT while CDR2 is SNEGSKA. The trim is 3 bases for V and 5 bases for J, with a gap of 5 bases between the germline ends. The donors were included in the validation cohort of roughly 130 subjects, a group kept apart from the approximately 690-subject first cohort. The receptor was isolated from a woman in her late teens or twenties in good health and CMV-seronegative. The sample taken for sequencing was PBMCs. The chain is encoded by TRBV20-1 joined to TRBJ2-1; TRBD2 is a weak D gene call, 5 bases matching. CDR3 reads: CSAREDNEQFF. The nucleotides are TGCAGTGCTAGGGAGGACAATGAGCAGTTCTTC.